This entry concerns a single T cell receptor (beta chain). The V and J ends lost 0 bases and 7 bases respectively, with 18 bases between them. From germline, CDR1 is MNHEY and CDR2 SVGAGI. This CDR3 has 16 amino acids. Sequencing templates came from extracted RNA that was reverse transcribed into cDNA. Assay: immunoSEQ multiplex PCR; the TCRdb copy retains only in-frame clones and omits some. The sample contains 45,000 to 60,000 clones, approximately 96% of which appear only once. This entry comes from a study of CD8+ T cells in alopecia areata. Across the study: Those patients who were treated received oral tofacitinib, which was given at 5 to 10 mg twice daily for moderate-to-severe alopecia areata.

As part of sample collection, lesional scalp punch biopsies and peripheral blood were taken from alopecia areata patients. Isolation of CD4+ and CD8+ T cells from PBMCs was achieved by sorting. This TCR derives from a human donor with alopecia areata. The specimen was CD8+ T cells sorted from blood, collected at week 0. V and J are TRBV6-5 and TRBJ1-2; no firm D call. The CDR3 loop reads CASSYSKGSTLAGYTF. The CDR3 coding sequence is TGTGCCAGCAGTTACTCGAAAGGCAGTACTCTCGCTGGCTACACCTTC.